These 5 T cell receptor beta chains share one sample of origin, sequenced in a study of OX40 agonist ivuxolimab in advanced cancers. The repertoire was sequenced with immunoSEQ multiplex PCR; TCRdb's copy has only in-frame clones and lacks some. Here the sample spans 77,000 or so clones, 92% being singletons. Sequencing was performed on CD4+ or CD8+ T cells sorted from blood, taken in a trial of the OX40 agonist ivuxolimab. These TCRs come from an adult with an advanced solid tumor such as melanoma, head and neck, liver or kidney cancer.

The chain couples TRBV19 to TRBJ2-7; D possibly matches TRBD1 or TRBD2 (5 bases each). This CDR3 spans 11 amino acids. Germline V lookup: CDR1 LNHDA, CDR2 SQIVND (reference sequence). Trimming took off 7 bases at V and 4 bases at J, with 8 bases between the two ends. DNA for the CDR3: TGTGCCAGTAATGGGGGATACGAGCAGTACTTC. Translation gives CASNGGYEQYF.

The chain recombines TRBV7-6 with TRBJ2-3; 16 bases align to TRBD2. CDR1 is SGHVS and CDR2 is FNYEAQ in the germline V gene. V gave up 3 bases and J gave up 1 base; unmatched junction bases: 4. The CDR3 is made up of 18 amino acids. The CDR3, as DNA: TGTGCCAGCAGCTTGGGACTAGCGGGGGGGCGGGGCACAGATACGCAGTATTTT. Encoded protein: CASSLGLAGGRGTDTQYF.

The chain is built from TRBV10-3 and TRBJ2-2, with a weak D call TRBD1 (6 bases). The V gene's germline CDR1 is ENHRY and CDR2 SYGVKD. CDR3 length: 12 residues. V lost 10 bases and J lost 6, with 12 bases in between. The CDR3 loop reads CANARGPGELFF. CDR3 coding DNA: TGTGCCAACGCCAGGGGCCCCGGGGAGCTGTTTTTT.

The V gene is TRBV7-3, the J gene TRBJ1-2; the match to TRBD1 covers 9 bases. This CDR3 has 17 amino acids. V shed 3 bases, J shed 6 bases, and the junction held 14 bases outside the gene matches. Looked up from germline, CDR1 is SGHTA and CDR2 is FQGTGA. The CDR3 spells CASSFRDRVRASHGYTF. The CDR3 region has the DNA TGTGCCAGCAGCTTCCGGGACAGGGTACGAGCAAGCCATGGCTACACCTTC. The full variable domain, its missing parts supplied by reference TRBV7-3 and TRBJ1-2, is GAGVSQTPSNKVTEKGKYVELRCDPISGHTALYWYRQSLGQGPEFLIYFQGTGAADDSGLPNDRFFAVRPEGSVSTLKIQRTERGDSAVYLCASSFRDRVRASHGYTFGSGTRLTVV.

The chain carries TRBV19 and TRBJ2-1; 7 bases align to TRBD1. The CDR3 loop spans 16 amino acids. The junction had 13 bases not matched to a gene; V was cut back by 3 bases and J by 8 bases. In germline, CDR1 is LNHDA, CDR2 SQIVND (reference sequence). The CDR3 DNA is TGTGCCAGTAGTATCCCCATGGTGACAGGGACCGATGAGCAGTTCTTC. Translating it yields CASSIPMVTGTDEQFF.